The present T cell receptor beta chain was sequenced within a study of long-term antiretroviral therapy in people with HIV. The germline V and J ends were trimmed by 4 bases and 1 base, with 13 bases remaining between them. The germline gives CDR1 SGHVS, CDR2 FNYEAQ. This CDR3 region has 15 residues. Among participants with HIV, every one received treatment in the United States. There were roughly 1-10 million cryopreserved PBMC in the samples before DNA extraction. Study-wide points: HIV repertoires had narrower CDR3 length ranges than controls. Transplant-donor-level diversity was not reached after ART, though diversity increased.

Sequencing relied on immunoSEQ assay v3.0, run at survey level. Data came from immunoSEQ multiplex PCR; TCRdb stores just in-frame clones and leaves some out. The data contain over 35,000 clones, around nine tenths of them seen just once; the ten biggest clones take up around 4.2%. Concerning this clone: What it binds is unknown.

Sequencing was performed on unsorted PBMCs, taken just before starting antiretroviral therapy. This receptor was obtained from a woman between 18 and 30 years old with HIV. The chain joins TRBV7-6 to TRBJ1-1; a possible D gene is TRBD1 (6 bases). CDR3 nucleotide sequence: TGTGCCAGCAGCTCGCAGACAGGAGCGAACACTGAAGCTTTCTTT. Its protein product is CASSSQTGANTEAFF.